Following are 7 T cell receptor beta chains from one sample sequenced in a study of OX40 agonist ivuxolimab in advanced cancers. Data came from immunoSEQ multiplex PCR; TCRdb stores just in-frame clones and leaves some out. Counted here are 27,000 or so clones, roughly 85% occurring once; the ten biggest clones make up roughly an eighth. Specimen: CD4+ or CD8+ T cells sorted from blood, collected in a trial of the OX40 agonist ivuxolimab. Every receptor here comes from an adult with an advanced solid tumor such as melanoma, head and neck, liver or kidney cancer.

This clone is classed as medium-sized. The rearrangement joins TRBV6-1 to TRBJ2-2; 10 positions match TRBD2. Trimming took 1 base from V and 5 from J; bases not matched to a gene: 4. Per the germline V gene, CDR1 is MNHNS and CDR2 is SASEGT. This CDR3 comprises 16 residues. The CDR3: CASSEGAGGPTGELFF. The CDR3 DNA reads as TGTGCCAGCAGTGAAGGAGCGGGGGGGCCAACCGGGGAGCTGTTTTTT.

The rearrangement joins TRBV4-1 to TRBJ2-3; D call uncertain. This CDR3 has 12 amino acids. V was cut by 1 base and J by 5 bases, with 4 bases left in between. CDR1 and CDR2 from the germline V gene are MGHRA and YSYEKL. For the CDR3, the DNA is TGCGCCAGCAGCCAAGTGCGAGATACGCAGTATTTT. This sequence encodes CASSQVRDTQYF.

This chain uses TRBV7-8 with TRBJ2-3, with 10 bases lining up with TRBD2. CDR1 is SGHVS and CDR2 is FQNEAQ in the germline V gene. The CDR3 is 17 amino acids. The ends lost 2 bases at V and 1 base at J; junction bases unmatched: 6. CDR3 nucleotide sequence: TGTGCCAGCAGCTTAAGCGGGGGGGCATTAGGCACAGATACGCAGTATTTT. It specifies CASSLSGGALGTDTQYF.

The rearrangement joins TRBV4-1 to TRBJ2-7; weak D call: TRBD2 (6 bases). The CDR3 has 13 amino acids. Deletions cut 0 bases from V and 5 bases from J, with 8 bases between. Germline V lookup: CDR1 MGHRA, CDR2 YSYEKL. In DNA form, the CDR3 reads TGCGCCAGCAGCCAAGATCGCGGGGACGAGCAGTACTTC. Translating it yields CASSQDRGDEQYF.

This chain connects TRBV10-1 to TRBJ2-5, with TRBD2 as a possible D gene (6 bases). V lost 4 bases and J 0 bases, leaving 6 bases between the germline ends. The CDR3 is 13 amino acids. CDR1 and CDR2 from the germline V gene are WNHNN and SYGVQD (reference sequence). The CDR3 region is CASSGDYQETQYF. In DNA form, the CDR3 reads TGCGCCAGCAGTGGGGACTACCAAGAGACCCAGTACTTC.

The rearrangement links TRBV5-1 to TRBJ1-3; the D is unclear. Germline CDR1 and CDR2: SGHRS and YFSETQ. The CDR3 extends over 17 amino acids. The ends were cut back, 0 bases at V and 0 bases at J, with 13 bases in the middle. The CDR3 region has the DNA TGCGCCAGCAGCTTGGGTCGGGCAGAAGTCTCTGGAAACACCATATATTTT. It yields the protein CASSLGRAEVSGNTIYF.

This clone has a handful of counts. This chain uses TRBV5-6 with TRBJ1-4; D possibly corresponds to TRBD1 (6 bases). The CDR3 contains 15 residues. Deletions cut 6 bases from V and 2 bases from J, with 14 bases between. Germline V gene lookup returns CDR1 SGHDT and CDR2 YYEEEE. CDR3 nucleotides: TGTGCCAGCACCCTCCTGGGGGCGACTAATGAAAAACTGTTTTTT. Translating it yields CASTLLGATNEKLFF.